The entry below gives a single TCR beta chain sequence along with its context. The antigen remains undetermined. A much larger clone is a single base away; this may be a read error. Libraries of TCR beta came from quantitative 5'-RACE with molecular barcodes. TCRdb re-derived calls from the 5' RACE reads in MiXCR, one entry per CDR3 protein. The data hold 200,000 to 250,000 distinct CDR3 sequences, with 7% to 8% observed a single time. CDR3 size: 17 residues. This entry belongs to a study of CD8 T cells in ankylosing spondylitis. Study observations and caveats: Ankylosing spondylitis blood seemed to carry a telltale TCR beta motif made of roughly 8 highly homologous variants.

The sample comprised blood, either unsorted or a sorted T cell fraction (not recorded which). The TCR comes from a male donor with ankylosing spondylitis. The rearrangement joins TRBV12-3 or TRBV12-4 to TRBJ2-3; perhaps TRBD2 as D (6 bases). The DNA of the CDR3 is TGTGCCCGCAGCCCCTTGATACTAGCCGCGGGCACAGATACGCAGTATTTT. It is translated as CARSPLILAAGTDTQYF.